Listed here are 28 T cell receptor beta chains from one sample, sequenced in a study of cytomegalovirus exposure and HLA in healthy donors. Use of 60 Vbeta and 13 Jbeta primers characterized the PCR. Generated by immunoSEQ multiplex PCR, the TCRdb table keeps only in-frame clones and is missing some. The sample records 95,000 to 100,000 clones, approximately 76% being singletons. Material: PBMCs. These receptors were obtained from a woman aged 60-70 years in good health and CMV-seropositive.

This clone came up a few times. The genes are TRBV5-1 and TRBJ2-1, with 9 bases lining up with TRBD2. The ends lost 4 bases at V and 7 bases at J; junction bases unmatched: 6. The length of the CDR3 is 14 residues. Germline V lookup: CDR1 SGHRS, CDR2 YFSETQ. The CDR3 protein is CASSNGLARNEQFF. CDR3 DNA sequence: TGCGCCAGCAGCAATGGACTAGCGCGGAATGAGCAGTTCTTC.

CDR3 region: CSGRGQGQETQYF. CDR3 coding DNA: TGCAGCGGAAGGGGGCAGGGGCAAGAGACCCAGTACTTC. V gene TRBV29-1 combines with J gene TRBJ2-5; 7 bases are shared with TRBD1. CDR3 length: 13 amino acids. The J segment lost 2 bases and the V segment lost 7 bases, leaving 7 bases of the junction unmatched. In germline, CDR1 is SQVTM, CDR2 ANQGSEA.

A word on this clone: The junction shows a germline mismatch at one end, possibly a read error. For the CDR3, the DNA is TGTTCCAGCACAGTGCAGGAAGGCGAGCAGTACTTC. Translating gives CSSTVQEGEQYF. The gene calls are TRBV7-9 and TRBJ2-7; D unclear. Germline V gene data show CDR1 as SEHNR and CDR2 as FQNEAQ (reference sequence). The CDR3 length is 12 residues.

V is TRBV5-1 and J is TRBJ2-2; no reliable D call. V was pared by 0 bases and J by 5 bases, with 11 bases between. Germline CDR1 is SGHRS and CDR2 is YFSETQ. This CDR3 comprises 15 residues. In nucleotides, the CDR3 is TGCGCCAGCAGCTTGGTGGCAGGTGGGACCGGGGAGCTGTTTTTT. As protein: CASSLVAGGTGELFF.

In its sample, this clone was seen once. J is TRBJ2-5 and V is TRBV6-1, with a possible D match to TRBD1 (5 bases). CDR3 length: 15 residues. The V gene lost 0 bases and the J gene lost 1 base, with 9 bases spanning the gap. Looked up from germline, CDR1 is MNHNS and CDR2 is SASEGT. The CDR3: CASSEARQGQETQYF. The CDR3 region has the DNA TGTGCCAGCAGTGAAGCCCGGCAGGGCCAAGAGACCCAGTACTTC.

This clone was seen only once. This sequence joins TRBV7-2 and TRBJ2-7; 9 bases map to TRBD1. The V gene end was trimmed by 4 bases and the J gene end by 3 bases; junction bases not matched to a gene: 13. Germline V CDR1 and CDR2: SGHTA, FQGNSA. This CDR3 contains 17 residues. The CDR3 DNA is TGTGCCAGCAGCTCGGTTTTATATCGGGACAGGGTCTACGAGCAGTACTTC. Residues: CASSSVLYRDRVYEQYF.

The chain uses TRBV19 and TRBJ2-6; maybe TRBD1 (6 bases). The CDR3 contains 16 residues. The V end was cut by 5 bases, the J end by 0 bases, with 11 bases between. Germline CDR1 reads LNHDA; CDR2 reads SQIVND (reference sequence). CDR3 sequence (DNA): TGTGCCAGTAGTTCCCACAGGGTCTCTGGGGCCAACGTCCTGACTTTC. Its translation: CASSSHRVSGANVLTF.

This chain uses TRBV6-5 with TRBJ2-7; no clear D gene. V was trimmed by 5 bases and J by 2 bases, leaving 13 bases between them. The length of the CDR3 is 14 residues. The germline gives CDR1 MNHEY, CDR2 SVGAGI. Here the CDR3 reads CASSPQTGAYEQYF. DNA for the CDR3: TGTGCCAGCAGTCCCCAGACTGGAGCCTACGAGCAGTACTTC.

The V call is TRBV15, the J call TRBJ2-3; 10 bases map to TRBD1. Germline assignment: CDR1 LNHNV and CDR2 YYDKDF (reference sequence). The V and J ends lost 6 bases and 4 bases, in that order; junction bases with no gene match: 7. The CDR3 covers 15 residues. The CDR3 spells CATSGRQGAPDTQYF. For the CDR3, the DNA is TGTGCCACCAGTGGGCGACAGGGGGCACCAGATACGCAGTATTTT.

V and J are TRBV27 and TRBJ2-5, with D possibly TRBD2 on 6 matching bases. V gave up 3 bases and J gave up 4 bases, with 9 bases separating them. CDR3 length equals 13 residues. CDR1 and CDR2 (germline): MNHEY, SMNVEV (reference sequence). This CDR3 reads CASSFGGPETQYF. As DNA, the CDR3 is TGTGCCAGCAGTTTCGGGGGTCCAGAGACCCAGTACTTC.

The chain links TRBV12-1 to TRBJ2-5; the D segment call TRBD2 is taken from the table without a DNA check. TRBV12-1 is recorded as a pseudogene. This CDR3 comprises 17 residues. The CDR3 nucleotides read TGTGCCAGCAGGCCGCGGCTAGCGATTCCGTACCAAGAGACCCAGTACTTC. Translated: CASRPRLAIPYQETQYF.

J is TRBJ2-1 and V is TRBV7-3; D ambiguous. Trimming removed 5 bases at V and 4 bases at J, with 18 bases between. Per germline, CDR1 SGHTA and CDR2 FQGTGA. This CDR3 region has 16 residues. CDR3: CASSPEGASVYNEQFF. The CDR3 DNA reads as TGTGCCAGCAGCCCCGAAGGAGCGTCGGTTTACAATGAGCAGTTCTTC.

The V call is TRBV7-8, the J call TRBJ1-2, with a weak D call TRBD1 (5 bases). V was shortened by 0 bases and J by 2 bases, with 16 bases between the two germline ends. Germline lookup yields CDR1 SGHVS and CDR2 FQNEAQ. The CDR3 length is 17 residues. The CDR3 loop reads CASSLALWGSANYGYTF. The CDR3 nucleotides are TGTGCCAGCAGCTTAGCGCTGTGGGGCTCCGCCAACTATGGCTACACCTTC.

The CDR3 spells CASSLDFPTYSSYNEQFF. As DNA, the CDR3 is TGTGCCAGCTCTTTGGACTTCCCGACCTATAGCTCCTACAATGAGCAGTTCTTC. V and J are TRBV19 and TRBJ2-1, with D possibly matching TRBD2 (5 bases). V lost 9 bases, J lost 0 bases, and 24 bases lay in between. CDR1 LNHDA and CDR2 SQIVND come from the germline V gene (reference sequence). This CDR3 is 18 amino acids long.

The chain carries TRBV27 and TRBJ2-5; 10 nucleotides align to TRBD2. Germline trimming cut 3 bases from V and 5 bases from J; bases unmatched to any gene: 6. In germline, CDR1 is MNHEY, CDR2 SMNVEV (reference sequence). The CDR3 totals 15 residues. The CDR3 loop reads CASSFEREGLETQYF. CDR3 in DNA: TGTGCCAGCAGTTTCGAGCGGGAGGGCCTTGAGACCCAGTACTTC.

This chain connects TRBV5-4 to TRBJ1-3; weak D call: TRBD1 (5 bases). There are 15 residues in the CDR3. Germline V CDR1 and CDR2: SGHNT, YYREEE (reference sequence). Trimming stripped 0 bases from V and 2 bases from J, with 9 bases between. CDR3 amino acids: CASSLDWGAGNTIYF. In nucleotides, the CDR3 is TGTGCCAGCAGCTTGGATTGGGGGGCTGGAAACACCATATATTTT.

V usage is TRBV29-1 and J usage is TRBJ2-5; D might be TRBD1 (5 bases). The DNA end favors TRBJ2-7, so the J call may be wrong. This CDR3 contains 12 residues. Germline values: CDR1 SQVTM, CDR2 ANQGSEA. CDR3 sequence: CSARPLTGEQYF. The DNA for the CDR3 is TGCAGCGCCCGGCCTCTTACAGGCGAGCAGTACTTC.

The rearrangement uses TRBV19 and TRBJ1-2, with 8 bases matching TRBD1. This CDR3 contains 13 residues. Germline V gene lookup returns CDR1 LNHDA and CDR2 SQIVND (reference sequence). V dropped 3 bases and J dropped 6; count of bases not matched to a gene: 3. The CDR3 is CASSMLQGDGYTF. In DNA, the CDR3 is TGTGCCAGTAGTATGCTACAGGGGGATGGCTACACCTTC.

The rearrangement joins TRBV29-1 to TRBJ1-1, with D tentatively TRBD1 (6 bases). The CDR3 has 14 residues. V gave up 7 bases and J gave up 0 bases, with 15 bases separating them. Germline CDR1 is SQVTM and CDR2 is ANQGSEA. In DNA form, the CDR3 reads TGCAGCGCTTGGACAGCACTGATGAACACTGAAGCTTTCTTT. Translating it yields CSAWTALMNTEAFF. The whole variable domain, remainder taken from reference TRBV29-1 and TRBJ1-1, is SAVISQKPSRDICQRGTSLTIQCQVDSQVTMMFWYRQQPGQSLTLIATANQGSEATYESGFVIDKFPISRPNLTFSTLTVSNMSPEDSSIYLCSAWTALMNTEAFFGQGTRLTVV.

The CDR3 loop reads CASSGAVNPTDTQYF. DNA for the CDR3: TGTGCCAGCAGTGGGGCGGTCAACCCCACAGATACGCAGTATTTT. The chain links TRBV27 to TRBJ2-3, with D perhaps matching TRBD1 (5 bases). Between the trimmed V and J ends, which lost 5 bases and 2 bases, there was a span of 14 bases. CDR1 and CDR2 from the germline V gene are MNHEY and SMNVEV (reference sequence). The CDR3 has 15 amino acids.

A remark on this clone: Other nucleotide sequences from this sample produce the same CDR3. V usage is TRBV29-1 and J usage is TRBJ1-3, with TRBD1 identical over 7 bases. V gave up 7 bases and J gave up 5 bases; unmatched junction bases: 8. This CDR3 is built from 13 residues. CDR1 and CDR2 from the germline V gene are SQVTM and ANQGSEA. CDR3 sequence: CSASTGSRNTIYF. CDR3 in DNA: TGCAGCGCCTCGACAGGGAGCAGAAACACCATATATTTT.

As concerns this clone: An end of the junction differs from the germline gene, which may be a read error. The gene calls are TRBV9 and TRBJ2-7; D gene ambiguous. This CDR3 comprises 14 residues. The V gene's germline CDR1 is SGDLS and CDR2 YYNGEE. For the CDR3, the DNA is TGTGCCAGCAGCTCTTACTACGACTCCTCCGAGCAGTACTTC. Translation gives CASSSYYDSSEQYF.

The genes are TRBV6-1 and TRBJ1-2; D not certain. V was clipped by 7 bases and J by 4 bases, with 16 bases between them. The CDR3 consists of 14 residues. CDR1 MNHNS and CDR2 SASEGT come from the germline V gene. The CDR3 DNA follows: TGTGCCAGCAAAGGCTCTGCTGAGGGCTATGGCTACACCTTC. Translation gives CASKGSAEGYGYTF.

The J gene is TRBJ2-7, the V gene TRBV4-1; 9 positions agree with TRBD1. This CDR3 is built from 18 residues. The germline gives CDR1 MGHRA, CDR2 YSYEKL. J gave up 6 bases and V 2 bases, and 17 bases lay outside the gene matches. CDR3: CASSQFRDRDALGREQYF. CDR3 in DNA: TGCGCCAGCAGCCAATTCCGGGACAGGGACGCTTTGGGCCGCGAGCAGTACTTC.

The chain has TRBV29-1 and TRBJ1-4; 10 nucleotides match TRBD1. The germline gives CDR1 SQVTM, CDR2 ANQGSEA. V lost 2 bases and J lost 6; bases outside the gene matches: 3. This CDR3 region has 14 residues. CDR3 residues: CSVESGTGDEKLFF. The CDR3 nucleotides are TGCAGCGTTGAATCCGGGACAGGGGATGAAAAACTGTTTTTT.

The chain joins TRBV27 to TRBJ2-5; D is perhaps TRBD1 (5 bases). The J call may be faulty, since TRBJ2-7 better matches the DNA end. CDR1 and CDR2 from the germline V gene are MNHEY and SMNVEV (reference sequence). The CDR3 is made up of 12 amino acids. The CDR3 sequence is CASRDTIYEQYF. The CDR3 coding sequence is TGTGCCAGCAGGGACACAATCTACGAGCAGTACTTC.

V usage is TRBV11-3 and J usage is TRBJ2-7; possible D gene TRBD2, 6 bases. Germline V gene sequence: CDR1 SGHNT, CDR2 YENEEA. CDR3 length equals 15 residues. Trimming removed 5 bases from V and 2 bases from J, with 16 bases in between. For the CDR3, the DNA is TGTGCCAGCAGCCCAGGGACTCATTTGGCCTACGAGCAGTACTTC. Translated, it gives CASSPGTHLAYEQYF.

The chain combines TRBV29-1 with TRBJ1-1; tentative D call: TRBD1 (5 bases). The CDR3 runs to 13 residues. Germline CDR1 is SQVTM and CDR2 is ANQGSEA. Deletions cut 2 bases from V and 6 bases from J, with 13 bases between. CDR3 in amino acids: CSVELGVGAEAFF. CDR3 DNA: TGCAGCGTTGAACTAGGGGTTGGCGCTGAAGCTTTCTTT.